This T cell receptor beta chain was sequenced for a study of metastatic and nonmetastatic thyroid tumors. Study in general: Samples came from malignant and benign thyroid patients, and repertoires were compared across blood and tumor or nodule tissue. General observations from the study: It was reportedly found that TCR beta diversity was significantly higher in malignant thyroid tumors than in benign nodules, a difference seen in both blood and tumor samples.

Trimming removed 7 bases at V and 2 bases at J, with 8 bases between. This CDR3 has 13 amino acids. The V gene's germline CDR1 is KGHDR and CDR2 SFDVKD. Concerning this clone: Its cognate antigen is unknown.

Using MiXCR, TCRdb re-called clones from the PCR reads. The table shows tens of thousands of clones, with around a third occurring only once. No treatment had been given to any patient before thyroid surgery. The chain uses TRBV24-1 and TRBJ1-5; tentatively, D is TRBD1 (5 bases). This TCR came from a female donor with papillary thyroid cancer or a benign thyroid nodule (not recorded which). Some clones in this sample may be carry-over from other donors' samples. Specimen: tumor tissue. The CDR3 nucleotides read TGTGCCACCAGGGCGACAGGCAATCAGCCCCAGCATTTT. As protein: CATRATGNQPQHF.